The sample holds many counts of the clone carrying this TCR beta chain. Its antigen is still unknown. The V gene end was trimmed by 0 bases and the J gene end by 3 bases; junction bases not matched to a gene: 6. CDR3 length: 18 amino acids. Germline V gene data show CDR1 as LGHNA and CDR2 as YNFKEQ. Together with a sample-barcoded 5' primer, a J-beta primer mix was included in a second PCR lasting roughly 7 to 11 cycles. TCRdb re-analysed the 5' RACE reads in MiXCR, keeping a single row per CDR3 protein. The sample includes over a million distinct CDR3 sequences, around 43% of them seen just once. The sample comes from a study of blood T cells in healthy people across ages. Study in general: Capture by template switching was about one barcoded beta molecule per two T cells.

Study findings and constraints: Because sorting was not performed, PBMCs prevented conclusive naive versus antigen-experienced comparison.

The sequenced sample consisted of blood. The V gene is TRBV4-2, the J gene TRBJ2-6; TRBD1 matches 9 bases. The sequence derives from a woman aged 55-69 years in good health. CDR3: CASSQDATGGNGANVLTF. The CDR3 DNA reads as TGTGCCAGCAGCCAAGATGCAACAGGGGGCAATGGGGCCAACGTCCTGACTTTC.